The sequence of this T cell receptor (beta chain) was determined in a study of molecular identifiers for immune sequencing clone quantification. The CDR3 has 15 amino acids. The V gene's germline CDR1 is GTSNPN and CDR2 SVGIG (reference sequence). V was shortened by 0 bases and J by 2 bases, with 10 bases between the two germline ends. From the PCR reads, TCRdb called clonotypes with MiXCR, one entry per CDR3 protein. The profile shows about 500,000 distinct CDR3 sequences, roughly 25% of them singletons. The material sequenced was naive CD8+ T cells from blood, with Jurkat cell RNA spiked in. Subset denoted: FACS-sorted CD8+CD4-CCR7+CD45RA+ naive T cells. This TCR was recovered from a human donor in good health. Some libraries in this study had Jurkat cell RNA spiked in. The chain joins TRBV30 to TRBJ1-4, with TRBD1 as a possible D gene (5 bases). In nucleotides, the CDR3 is TGTGCCTGGAGTGTTGGGGCTGGGACTAATGAAAAACTGTTTTTT. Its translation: CAWSVGAGTNEKLFF.